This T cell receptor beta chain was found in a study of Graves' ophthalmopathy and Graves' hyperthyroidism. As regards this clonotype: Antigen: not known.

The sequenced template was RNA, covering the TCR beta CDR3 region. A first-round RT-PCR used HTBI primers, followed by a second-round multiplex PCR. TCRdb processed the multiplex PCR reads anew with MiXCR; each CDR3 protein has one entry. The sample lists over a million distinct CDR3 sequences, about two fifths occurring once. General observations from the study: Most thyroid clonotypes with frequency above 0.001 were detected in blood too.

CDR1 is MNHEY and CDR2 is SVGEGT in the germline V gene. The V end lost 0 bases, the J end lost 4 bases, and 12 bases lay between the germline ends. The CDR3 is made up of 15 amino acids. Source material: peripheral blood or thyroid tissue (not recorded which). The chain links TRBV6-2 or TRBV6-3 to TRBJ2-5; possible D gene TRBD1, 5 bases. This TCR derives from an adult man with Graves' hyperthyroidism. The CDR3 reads CASSYSRKRGETQYF. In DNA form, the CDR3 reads TGTGCCAGCAGTTACTCGAGGAAAAGGGGAGAGACCCAGTACTTC.